This T cell receptor (beta chain) is from a study of T cells in localized non-small cell lung cancer. Details on this clone: Antigen unknown.

Assay used: immunoSEQ multiplex PCR; TCRdb lists only in-frame clones, some missing. Here the sample spans around 41,000 clones, about 88% being singletons. V lost 3 bases and J lost 0, with 5 bases in between. Germline V gene lookup returns CDR1 MNHNS and CDR2 SASEGT. The CDR3 extends over 14 amino acids. Overall study results and limits: Clonality peaked in uninvolved adjacent lung rather than tumor. Prolonged overall survival went with higher T cell density in the blood.

The specimen was peripheral blood, collected before any cancer treatment. This clonotype originated in a woman aged 18-49 years with stage III lung adenocarcinoma. This sequence joins TRBV6-1 and TRBJ1-4; no reliable D call. DNA for the CDR3: TGTGCCAGCAGTGAGGTTGCAACTAATGAAAAACTGTTTTTT. Translation: CASSEVATNEKLFF.